The clone carrying this T cell receptor beta chain was seen more than once but under ten times. The antigen remains undetermined. This entry belongs to a study of cytomegalovirus exposure and HLA in healthy donors. Broader study findings: Immune exposure information comprised only CMV serostatus. Some highly shared sequence variants likely arose as a pipeline artifact.

Unrecorded immune exposures were likely, despite nominal health at sampling. Germline lookup yields CDR1 SGHRS and CDR2 YFSETQ. The CDR3 length is 17 residues. The ends lost 0 bases at V and 10 bases at J; junction bases unmatched: 12. This PCR relied on a set of 60 Vbeta primers and 13 Jbeta primers. Source study methods: A follow-up analysis tallied around 76 million unique TCR beta chains, roughly 11 million shared. TCRdb's table, derived via immunoSEQ multiplex PCR, lists solely in-frame clones and lacks some. V and J calls and clone size follow that table, whereas D and trimming were derived from the DNA. The sample has around 150,000 clones; approximately 80% are singletons.

This sequence joins TRBV5-1 and TRBJ2-2, with 10 bases fitting TRBD2. This clonotype originated in a woman aged 40 to 50 in good health and CMV-seropositive. Sequenced material: PBMCs. Written as DNA, the CDR3 is TGCGCCAGCAGCTTGGCCTTAGTGAGCGGGGGGGCTGCGGAGCTGTTTTTT. It yields the protein CASSLALVSGGAAELFF. The whole variable domain, filled in from reference TRBV5-1 and TRBJ2-2, reads KAGVTQTPRYLIKTRGQQVTLSCSPISGHRSVSWYQQTPGQGLQFLFEYFSETQRNKGNFPGRFSGRQFSNSRSEMNVSTLELGDSALYLCASSLALVSGGAAELFFGEGSRLTVL.